What follows are 2 T cell receptor beta chains derived from one specimen sequenced in a study of early T cells in non-severe SARS-CoV-2 infection. MiXCR, applied by TCRdb to the 5' RACE reads, yields one record per CDR3 protein. This sample has about 46,000 distinct CDR3 sequences; roughly 10% occur once, and the top ten carry roughly 5.7%. Material: whole blood, obtained at baseline. These receptor sequences come from an adult who was a healthcare worker with PCR-confirmed SARS-CoV-2 infection or an uninfected control (not recorded which).

The chain links TRBV4-3 to TRBJ2-5; D is unclear. The V end lost 0 bases, the J end lost 8 bases, and 10 bases lay between the germline ends. Germline V gives CDR1 LGHNA, CDR2 YSLEER. The CDR3 length is 13 residues. For the CDR3, the DNA is TGCGCCAGCAGCCAAGACCCCCGGCGCACCCAGTACTTC. Translated, it gives CASSQDPRRTQYF.

In this sample, this clonotype turned up a few times. The chain has TRBV24-1 and TRBJ2-3; 7 nucleotides match TRBD1. Germline V CDR1 and CDR2: KGHDR, SFDVKD. The CDR3 consists of 13 residues. V gave up 9 bases and J gave up 0 bases; unmatched junction bases: 2. In nucleotides, the CDR3 is TGTGCCACCGAGGGACAGAGCACAGATACGCAGTATTTT. Protein: CATEGQSTDTQYF.